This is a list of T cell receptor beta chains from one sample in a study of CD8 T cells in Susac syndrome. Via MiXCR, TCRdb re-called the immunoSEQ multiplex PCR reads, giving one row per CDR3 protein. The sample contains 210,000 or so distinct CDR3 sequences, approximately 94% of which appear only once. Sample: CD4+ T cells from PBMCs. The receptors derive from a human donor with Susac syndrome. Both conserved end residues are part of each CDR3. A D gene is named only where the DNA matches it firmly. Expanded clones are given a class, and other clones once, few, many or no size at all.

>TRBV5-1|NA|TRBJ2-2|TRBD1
CASSPRIRQGANTGELFF
TGCGCCAGCAGCCCACGAATAAGACAGGGTGCGAACACCGGGGAGCTGTTTTTT
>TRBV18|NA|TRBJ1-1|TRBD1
CASCNRDRASNTEAFF
TGTGCCAGCTGTAACCGGGACAGGGCTTCGAACACTGAAGCTTTCTTT
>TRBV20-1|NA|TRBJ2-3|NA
CSARLMTVRAQYF
TGCAGTGCACGACTAATGACAGTTCGCGCGCAGTATTTT
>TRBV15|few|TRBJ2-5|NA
CATSRGTGQETQYF
TGTGCCACCAGCAGAGGGACGGGACAAGAGACCCAGTACTTC
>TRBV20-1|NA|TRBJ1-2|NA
CSASDRSGYTF
TGCAGTGCTAGCGATAGGTCGGGCTACACCTTC
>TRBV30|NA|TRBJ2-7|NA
CAWSRGYEQYF
TGTGCCTGGAGTAGGGGCTACGAGCAGTACTTC
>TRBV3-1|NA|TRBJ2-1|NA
CASSQESGPYNEQFF
TGTGCCAGCAGCCAAGAAAGCGGGCCTTACAATGAGCAGTTCTTC
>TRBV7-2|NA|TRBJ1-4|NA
CASSLSRSSEKLFF
TGTGCCAGCAGCTTATCACGTTCGAGCGAAAAACTGTTTTTT
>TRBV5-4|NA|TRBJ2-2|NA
CASSLRRRAGTGELFF
TGTGCCAGCAGCTTACGACGCAGGGCGGGTACCGGGGAGCTGTTTTTT
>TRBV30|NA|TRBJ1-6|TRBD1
CAWSALTGPDSPLHF
TGTGCCTGGAGTGCCTTGACAGGGCCCGATTCACCCCTCCACTTT
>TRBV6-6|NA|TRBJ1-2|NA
CASSYSNYGYTF
TGTGCCAGCAGTTACTCGAACTATGGCTACACCTTC
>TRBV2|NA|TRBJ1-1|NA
CASTEGRKSTEAFF
TGTGCCAGCACGGAAGGACGAAAGAGCACTGAAGCTTTCTTT
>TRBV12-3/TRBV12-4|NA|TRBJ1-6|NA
CASRSDRRNSPLHF
TGTGCCAGCAGGAGCGACAGGAGAAATTCACCCCTCCACTTT
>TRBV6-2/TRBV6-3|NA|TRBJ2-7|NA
CASSYSRGTYEQYF
TGTGCCAGCAGTTACTCTCGGGGAACCTACGAGCAGTACTTC
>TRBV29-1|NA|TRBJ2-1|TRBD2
CSVEVPLAGVGEQFF
TGCAGCGTTGAAGTCCCACTAGCGGGGGTGGGGGAGCAGTTCTTC
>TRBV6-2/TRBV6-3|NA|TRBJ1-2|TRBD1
CASSYQQGGYTF
TGTGCCAGCAGTTACCAACAGGGGGGCTACACCTTC
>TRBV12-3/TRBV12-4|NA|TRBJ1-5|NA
CASSLPGDNQPQHF
TGTGCCAGCAGCTTACCAGGGGACAATCAGCCCCAGCATTTT
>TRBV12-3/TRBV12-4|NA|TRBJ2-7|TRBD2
CASSSWTSGVFYEQYF
TGTGCCAGCAGTTCTTGGACTAGCGGGGTATTCTACGAGCAGTACTTC
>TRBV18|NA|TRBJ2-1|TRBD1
CASSPTDRYNEQFF
TGTGCCAGCTCACCAACGGACAGGTACAATGAGCAGTTCTTC
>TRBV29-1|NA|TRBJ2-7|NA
CSVEDSGAEQYF
TGCAGCGTTGAAGACTCCGGGGCCGAGCAGTACTTC
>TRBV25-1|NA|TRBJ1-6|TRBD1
CASSFGTVNSPLHF
TGTGCCAGCAGTTTTGGGACAGTGAATTCACCCCTCCACTTT
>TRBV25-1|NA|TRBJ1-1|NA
CASSDALKGGNTEAFF
TGTGCCAGCAGTGATGCCCTTAAGGGGGGGAACACTGAAGCTTTCTTT
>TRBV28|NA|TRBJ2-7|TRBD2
CASGSAGDEYEQYF
TGTGCCAGCGGGTCAGCGGGGGACGAGTACGAGCAGTACTTC
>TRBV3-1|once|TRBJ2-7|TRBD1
CASSQPGQGRYEQYF
TGTGCCAGCAGCCAACCGGGACAGGGTAGGTACGAGCAGTACTTC
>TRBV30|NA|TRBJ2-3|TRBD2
CAWRSSGGVGTQYF
TGTGCCTGGAGATCTAGCGGGGGGGTGGGTACGCAGTATTTT
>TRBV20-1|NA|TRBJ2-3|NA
CSATFTDTQYF
TGCAGTGCTACGTTTACAGATACGCAGTATTTT
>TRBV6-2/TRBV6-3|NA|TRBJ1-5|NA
CASSYSGDQPQHF
TGTGCCAGCAGTTACTCTGGCGACCAGCCCCAGCATTTT
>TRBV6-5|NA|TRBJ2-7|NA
CASTPLEGRSEQYF
TGTGCCAGCACCCCCTTGGAGGGGCGCAGCGAGCAGTACTTC
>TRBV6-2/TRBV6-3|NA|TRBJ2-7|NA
CASSYSYEELSSYEQYF
TGTGCCAGCAGTTACTCCTATGAGGAACTTAGCTCCTACGAGCAGTACTTC
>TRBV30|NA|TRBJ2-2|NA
CAWSVGLSPGELFF
TGTGCCTGGAGTGTAGGTCTATCCCCCGGGGAGCTGTTTTTT
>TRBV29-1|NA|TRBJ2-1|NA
CSVGLDTDEQFF
TGCAGCGTTGGACTAGATACTGATGAGCAGTTCTTC
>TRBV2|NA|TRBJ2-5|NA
CASTWGRNQETQYF
TGTGCCAGCACCTGGGGACGGAACCAAGAGACCCAGTACTTC
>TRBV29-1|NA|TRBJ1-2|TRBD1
CSAGQGQDYTF
TGCAGCGCAGGACAGGGGCAGGACTACACCTTC
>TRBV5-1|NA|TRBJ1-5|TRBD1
CASSTSGQAGQPQHF
TGCGCCAGCAGCACGAGTGGACAGGCCGGTCAGCCCCAGCATTTT
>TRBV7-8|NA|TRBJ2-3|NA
CASSLVGRIPGGITDTQYF
TGTGCCAGCAGCTTAGTAGGCCGAATTCCGGGGGGCATCACAGATACGCAGTATTTT
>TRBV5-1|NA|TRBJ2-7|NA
CASSLERNSYEQYF
TGCGCCAGCAGCTTGGAGCGGAACTCCTACGAGCAGTACTTC
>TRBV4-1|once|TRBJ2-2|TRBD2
CASSQETLAGETGELFF
TGCGCCAGCAGCCAAGAAACGCTAGCGGGGGAGACCGGGGAGCTGTTTTTT
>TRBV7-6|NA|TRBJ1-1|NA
CASSLASPGTVNTEAFF
TGTGCCAGCAGCTTAGCCTCCCCCGGGACGGTGAACACTGAAGCTTTCTTT
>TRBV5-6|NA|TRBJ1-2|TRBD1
CASSSGTGIYGYTF
TGTGCCAGCAGCTCCGGGACAGGGATATATGGCTACACCTTC
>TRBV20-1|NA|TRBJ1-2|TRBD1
CSARDLQGQGNWDGYTF
TGCAGTGCTAGAGACCTACAGGGACAGGGGAATTGGGATGGCTACACCTTC
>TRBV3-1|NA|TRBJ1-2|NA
CASSQDRGLYGYTF
TGTGCCAGCAGCCAAGATAGGGGACTTTATGGCTACACCTTC
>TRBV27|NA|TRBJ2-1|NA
CASRADAYNEQFF
TGTGCCAGCAGGGCCGACGCCTACAATGAGCAGTTCTTC